The 16 T cell receptor beta chains listed next were all sequenced from one sample in a study of cytomegalovirus exposure and HLA in healthy donors. The PCR was carried out with 60 Vbeta primers and 13 Jbeta primers. Sequenced by immunoSEQ multiplex PCR; TCRdb stores in-frame clones only, minus some. Found here are 85,000 to 90,000 clones; the top ten clones hold roughly 15%. Material: PBMCs. These TCRs come from a man in his fifties in good health and CMV-seropositive.

Details on this clone: Other DNA sequences of this sample code for an identical CDR3. This sequence joins TRBV19 and TRBJ2-7; 8 bases are a match to TRBD1. This CDR3 has 15 residues. The trim removed 4 bases at V and 0 bases at J, leaving 5 bases unmatched. Per the germline V gene, CDR1 is LNHDA and CDR2 is SQIVND (reference sequence). CDR3 amino acids: CASSTGQGFSYEQYF. In DNA form, the CDR3 reads TGTGCCAGTAGTACCGGACAGGGTTTCTCCTACGAGCAGTACTTC.

The chain has TRBV11-3 and TRBJ1-5; no firm D call. CDR3 length: 13 amino acids. Germline loops: CDR1 SGHNT, CDR2 YENEEA. Trimming pared 3 bases from V and 7 bases from J, leaving 10 bases between. Written as DNA, the CDR3 is TGTGCCAGCAGCTTGGAGGAAGGACAGCCCCAGCATTTT. This translates into CASSLEEGQPQHF.

The genes are TRBV19 and TRBJ1-5; D gene unclear. The V end lost 1 base, the J end lost 0 bases, and 7 bases lay between the germline ends. Germline V CDR1 and CDR2: LNHDA, SQIVND (reference sequence). The CDR3 loop spans 15 amino acids. CDR3: CASSIGHNSNQPQHF. CDR3 coding DNA: TGTGCCAGTAGTATAGGTCACAATAGCAATCAGCCCCAGCATTTT.

The V gene is TRBV18, the J gene TRBJ1-1; 7 bases match TRBD1. Looked up from germline, CDR1 is KGHSH and CDR2 is LQKENI. Trimming took 4 bases from V and 0 from J; bases not matched to a gene: 5. The CDR3 sequence is 15 residues long. CDR3 residues: CASSQGQNMNTEAFF. CDR3 sequence (DNA): TGTGCCAGCTCACAGGGACAGAACATGAACACTGAAGCTTTCTTT.

This chain links TRBV30 with TRBJ1-1, with unresolved D. CDR1 and CDR2 from the germline V gene are GTSNPN and SVGIG (reference sequence). The CDR3 runs 12 residues. Trimming took 1 base from V and 10 from J, leaving 13 bases between them. This CDR3 reads CAWSEAAPGAFF. DNA of the CDR3: TGTGCCTGGAGTGAGGCCGCCCCGGGAGCTTTCTTT.

This chain links TRBV30 with TRBJ2-3, with D perhaps TRBD1 (5 bases). Germline V gene lookup returns CDR1 GTSNPN and CDR2 SVGIG (reference sequence). V was trimmed by 5 bases and J by 7 bases, leaving 10 bases between them. The CDR3 covers 11 residues. CDR3 region: CAWGPDNTQYF. The CDR3 DNA follows: TGTGCCTGGGGGCCGGACAATACGCAGTATTTT.

This chain uses TRBV15 with TRBJ2-5; 7 nucleotides line up with TRBD2. V was pared by 3 bases and J by 10 bases, with 5 bases of the junction left unmatched. There are 12 residues in the CDR3. The germline gives CDR1 LNHNV, CDR2 YYDKDF (reference sequence). Written as DNA, the CDR3 is TGTGCCACCAGCAGCCCCCCGGGGGGCCAGTACTTC. It is translated as CATSSPPGGQYF.

J is TRBJ1-1 and V is TRBV6-6, with D uncertain. This CDR3 has 13 amino acids. Germline V CDR1 and CDR2: MNHNY, SVGAGI (reference sequence). The V end was cut by 8 bases, the J end by 0 bases, with 10 bases between. The CDR3 here is CASPADLNTEAFF. The DNA for the CDR3 is TGTGCCAGCCCGGCGGACTTGAACACTGAAGCTTTCTTT.

The V gene is TRBV18, the J gene TRBJ1-4; 9 positions match TRBD1. This CDR3 region has 15 residues. Germline CDR1 is KGHSH and CDR2 is LQKENI. The V and J ends lost 2 bases and 7 bases, in that order; junction bases with no gene match: 5. CDR3 in DNA: TGTGCCAGCTCACCAGGGACAGGGCGGAGTGAAAAACTGTTTTTT. Amino acid sequence: CASSPGTGRSEKLFF.

The chain employs TRBV5-1 and TRBJ1-4; D may be TRBD1 (6 bases). In germline, CDR1 is SGHRS, CDR2 YFSETQ. V was cut by 4 bases and J by 5 bases, with 15 bases left in between. This CDR3 spans 15 amino acids. CDR3 bases: TGCGCCAGCAGCCCCGGCCCAGGGGTCAATGAAAAACTGTTTTTT. This sequence encodes CASSPGPGVNEKLFF.

The V gene is TRBV19, the J gene TRBJ1-2, with D tentatively TRBD1 (5 bases). The germline V gene has CDR1 LNHDA and CDR2 SQIVND (reference sequence). CDR3 length: 14 amino acids. V was clipped by 5 bases and J by 5 bases, with 15 bases between them. The CDR3, as DNA: TGTGCCAGTAGTCTCCCAGGGTTAGGGTATGGCTACACCTTC. This sequence encodes CASSLPGLGYGYTF.

The chain combines TRBV4-1 with TRBJ1-1; D unresolved. V was clipped by 1 base and J by 1 base, with 13 bases between them. This CDR3 has 16 amino acids. The germline V gene has CDR1 MGHRA and CDR2 YSYEKL. CDR3 bases: TGCGCCAGCAGCCAAGGACGGGTCGGAAGGAACACTGAAGCTTTCTTT. Translation: CASSQGRVGRNTEAFF.

This rearrangement joins TRBV5-1 to TRBJ1-1; 8 positions agree with TRBD1. This CDR3 contains 14 residues. Per germline, CDR1 SGHRS and CDR2 YFSETQ. V gave up 4 bases and J gave up 10 bases; unmatched junction bases: 12. Here the CDR3 reads CASSLEDRQGRAFF. The CDR3 DNA is TGCGCCAGCAGCCTCGAAGACCGACAGGGGCGAGCTTTCTTT.

The chain uses TRBV7-3 and TRBJ2-7; D is ambiguous. The germline CDR1 and CDR2 sequences are SGHTA and FQGTGA. With 1 base removed from V and 5 bases from J, the gap between germline ends came to 6 bases. The CDR3 totals 12 residues. CDR3 bases: TGTGCCAGCAGCTTAATGGGCGACGAGCAGTACTTC. It specifies CASSLMGDEQYF.

This chain joins TRBV9 and TRBJ2-5; 9 bases are a match to TRBD2. V shed 0 bases and J 3 bases; nucleotides not matched to a gene: 6. Germline values: CDR1 SGDLS, CDR2 YYNGEE. The CDR3 loop spans 16 amino acids. CDR3 DNA sequence: TGTGCCAGCAGCGTAGGAGGCGGGAGGGCCGAAGAGACCCAGTACTTC. As protein: CASSVGGGRAEETQYF.

The V and J genes are TRBV2 and TRBJ2-2; the match to TRBD2 covers 9 bases. V gave up 4 bases and J gave up 5 bases; unmatched junction bases: 5. Germline assignment: CDR1 SNHLY and CDR2 FYNNEI. The CDR3 covers 15 residues. The CDR3 nucleotides read TGTGCCAGCAGTGGGGCTAGCGGGATGACCGGGGAGCTGTTTTTT. Translated, it gives CASSGASGMTGELFF.